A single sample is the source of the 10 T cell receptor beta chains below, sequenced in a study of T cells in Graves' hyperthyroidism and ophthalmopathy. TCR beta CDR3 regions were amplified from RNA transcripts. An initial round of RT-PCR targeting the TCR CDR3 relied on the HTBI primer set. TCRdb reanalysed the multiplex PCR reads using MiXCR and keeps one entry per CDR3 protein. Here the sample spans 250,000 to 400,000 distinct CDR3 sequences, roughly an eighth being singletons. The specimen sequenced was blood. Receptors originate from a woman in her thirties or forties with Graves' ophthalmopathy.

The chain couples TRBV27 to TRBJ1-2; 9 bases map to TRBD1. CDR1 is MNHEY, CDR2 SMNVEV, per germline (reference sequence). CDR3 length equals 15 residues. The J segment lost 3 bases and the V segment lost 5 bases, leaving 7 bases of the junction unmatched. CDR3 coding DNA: TGTGCCAGCAGTCAACGGACAGGGGATGACTATGGCTACACCTTC. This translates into CASSQRTGDDYGYTF.

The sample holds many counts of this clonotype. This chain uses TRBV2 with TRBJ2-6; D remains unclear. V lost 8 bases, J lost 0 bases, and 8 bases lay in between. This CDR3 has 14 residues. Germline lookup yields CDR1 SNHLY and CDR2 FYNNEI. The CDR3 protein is CASDSDSGANVLTF. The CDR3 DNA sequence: TGTGCCAGCGACTCCGACTCTGGGGCCAACGTCCTGACTTTC.

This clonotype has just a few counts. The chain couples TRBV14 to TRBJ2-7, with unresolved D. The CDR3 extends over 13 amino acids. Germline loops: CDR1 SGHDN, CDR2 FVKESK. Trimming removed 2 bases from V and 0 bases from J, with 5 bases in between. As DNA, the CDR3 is TGTGCCAGCAGCCAAACCCTCTCCTACGAGCAGTACTTC. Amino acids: CASSQTLSYEQYF.

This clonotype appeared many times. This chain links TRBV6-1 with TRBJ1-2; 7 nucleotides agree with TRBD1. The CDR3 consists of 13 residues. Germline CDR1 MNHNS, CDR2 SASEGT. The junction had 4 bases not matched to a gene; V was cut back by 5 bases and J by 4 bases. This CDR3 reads CASSPGGPYGYTF. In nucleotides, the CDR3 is TGTGCCAGCAGTCCAGGGGGACCCTATGGCTACACCTTC.

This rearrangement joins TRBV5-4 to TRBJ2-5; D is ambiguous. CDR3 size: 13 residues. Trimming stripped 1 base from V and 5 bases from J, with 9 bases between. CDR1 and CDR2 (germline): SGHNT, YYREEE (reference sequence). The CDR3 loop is CASSLKGWETQYF. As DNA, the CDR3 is TGTGCCAGCAGCTTGAAAGGATGGGAGACCCAGTACTTC. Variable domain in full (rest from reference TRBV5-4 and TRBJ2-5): ETGVTQSPTHLIKTRGQQVTLRCSSQSGHNTVSWYQQALGQGPQFIFQYYREEENGRGNFPPRFSGLQFPNYSSELNVNALELDDSALYLCASSLKGWETQYFGPGTRLLVL.

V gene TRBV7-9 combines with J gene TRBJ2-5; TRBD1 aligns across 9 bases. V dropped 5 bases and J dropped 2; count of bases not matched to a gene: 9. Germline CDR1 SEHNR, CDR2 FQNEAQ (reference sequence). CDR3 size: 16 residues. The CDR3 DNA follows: TGTGCCAGCAGCGTAGAACCGGGACAGGGTCAAGAGACCCAGTACTTC. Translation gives CASSVEPGQGQETQYF. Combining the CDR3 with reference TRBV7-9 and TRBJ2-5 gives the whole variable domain DTGVSQNPRHKITKRGQNVTFRCDPISEHNRLYWYRQTLGQGPEFLTYFQNEAQLEKSRLLSDRFSAERPKGSFSTLEIQRTEQGDSAMYLCASSVEPGQGQETQYFGPGTRLLVL.

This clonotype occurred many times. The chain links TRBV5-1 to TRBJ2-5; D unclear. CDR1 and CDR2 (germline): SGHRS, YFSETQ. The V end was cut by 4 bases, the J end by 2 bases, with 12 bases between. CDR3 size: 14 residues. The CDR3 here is CASSKQRVQETQYF. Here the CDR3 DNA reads TGCGCCAGCAGCAAACAGAGAGTTCAAGAGACCCAGTACTTC.

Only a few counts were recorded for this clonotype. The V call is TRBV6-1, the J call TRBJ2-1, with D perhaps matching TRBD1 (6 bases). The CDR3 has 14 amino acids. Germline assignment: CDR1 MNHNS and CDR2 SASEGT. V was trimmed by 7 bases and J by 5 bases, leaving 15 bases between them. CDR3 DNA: TGTGCCAGCAATTCCAGGGGTAGCGACAATGAGCAGTTCTTC. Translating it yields CASNSRGSDNEQFF.

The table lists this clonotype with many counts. The CDR3 region has the DNA TGTGCCACCAGTGATCCCCAGTCGGGGACAGGGGGCTACGAGCAGTACTTC. Protein product: CATSDPQSGTGGYEQYF. The chain employs TRBV24-1 and TRBJ2-7; TRBD1 matches at 11 bases. V dropped 3 bases and J dropped 3; count of bases not matched to a gene: 9. Germline CDR1 and CDR2: KGHDR and SFDVKD. This CDR3 is 17 amino acids long.

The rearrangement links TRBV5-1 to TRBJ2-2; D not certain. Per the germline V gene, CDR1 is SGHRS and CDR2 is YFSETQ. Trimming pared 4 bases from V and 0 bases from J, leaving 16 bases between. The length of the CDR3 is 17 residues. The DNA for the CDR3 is TGCGCCAGCAGCGCCACAGTCCACAGAGCGAACACCGGGGAGCTGTTTTTT. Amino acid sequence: CASSATVHRANTGELFF.